A single T cell receptor (beta chain) is shown here with its context. Antigen: not known. This sample was included in a study of cytomegalovirus exposure and HLA in healthy donors. With 60 Vbeta and 13 Jbeta primers, the PCR was carried out. Sequenced by immunoSEQ multiplex PCR; TCRdb stores in-frame clones only, minus some. Of fewer than 200,000 clones detected, approximately 80% appear once; the ten largest clones hold more than 0.95%. The length of the CDR3 is 19 residues. V dropped 5 bases and J dropped 2; count of bases not matched to a gene: 19. CDR1 and CDR2 from the germline V gene are MNHEY and SMNVEV (reference sequence). Study results and limitations: Earlier analysis looked at TCR beta V segments, and most were productive about 90% or about 30% of the time. It was in a later analysis that TCR association rates were seen to vary by HLA locus, highest for DRB1 and lowest for HLA-C.

This TCR came from a girl aged 2 to 9 in good health and CMV-seropositive. This rearrangement joins TRBV27 to TRBJ2-5; 8 bases are shared with TRBD1. The sample was PBMCs. Written as DNA, the CDR3 is TGTGCCAGCAGTCCGGGCCCATTATACCCTGGGACAGGTCAAGAGACCCAGTACTTC. Protein product: CASSPGPLYPGTGQETQYF.